A selection of T cell receptor beta chains follows, all from one sample in a study of T cells in Graves' hyperthyroidism and ophthalmopathy. TCRdb itself ran the multiplex PCR reads through MiXCR, one entry per CDR3 protein. The table has approximately 400,000 distinct CDR3 sequences, roughly 12% seen once. The sequenced sample consisted of blood. These receptors all stem from a man in his thirties or forties with Graves' hyperthyroidism that later progressed to Graves' ophthalmopathy. CDR3s include the opening cysteine and the closing phenylalanine or tryptophan. A D gene is named only where the DNA matches it firmly. Size is stated for part of the rows, as once, few or many counts, or as a class when the clone is expanded.

v_call,j_call,clone_size,d_call,cdr3_aa,cdr3_nt
TRBV11-3,TRBJ2-7,-,TRBD1,CASSGTGTGEQYF,TGTGCCAGCAGCGGAACAGGGACAGGGGAGCAGTACTTC
TRBV30,TRBJ2-3,few,-,CAWSAGNTDTQYF,TGTGCCTGGAGCGCCGGGAACACAGATACGCAGTATTTT
TRBV28,TRBJ1-4,many,-,CASSLKGSDEKLFF,TGTGCCAGCAGTTTAAAGGGAAGCGATGAAAAACTGTTTTTT
TRBV12-3/TRBV12-4,TRBJ2-3,many,-,CASSLASEHDTQYF,TGTGCCAGCAGTTTAGCGTCTGAGCATGATACGCAGTATTTT
TRBV29-1,TRBJ1-1,-,TRBD1,CSVAGTGGRMNTEAFF,TGCAGCGTTGCCGGGACAGGGGGCCGCATGAACACTGAAGCTTTCTTT
TRBV12-3/TRBV12-4,TRBJ1-5,many,-,CASSLSRTGPQPQHF,TGTGCCAGCAGTCTAAGTAGAACAGGGCCTCAGCCCCAGCATTTT
TRBV25-1,TRBJ1-1,-,TRBD1,CARTTGQGIRTEAFF,TGTGCCAGAACGACGGGACAGGGGATCAGGACTGAAGCTTTCTTT
TRBV28,TRBJ1-3,many,-,CASRHQGKGGNTIYF,TGTGCCAGCCGACACCAGGGAAAAGGTGGAAACACCATATATTTT
TRBV18,TRBJ2-7,-,TRBD2,CASSPKAGGYYEQYF,TGTGCCAGCTCACCTAAAGCGGGGGGCTACTACGAGCAGTACTTC
TRBV6-1,TRBJ2-7,many,-,CASSASGTAPYEQYF,TGTGCCAGCAGCGCCTCCGGGACGGCACCCTACGAGCAGTACTTC
TRBV6-1,TRBJ1-3,few,-,CASRGTSGNTIYF,TGTGCCAGCAGAGGGACGTCTGGAAACACCATATATTTT
TRBV11-2,TRBJ1-5,many,-,CASSLEHVSNQPQHF,TGTGCCAGCAGCTTAGAACACGTTAGCAATCAGCCCCAGCATTTT
TRBV4-2,TRBJ1-1,-,-,CASSQGGRAEAFF,TGTGCCAGCAGCCAAGGGGGACGGGCTGAAGCTTTCTTT
TRBV11-2,TRBJ1-2,many,-,CASSRGTSGTSYGYTF,TGTGCCAGCAGCCGTGGCACGTCGGGAACTTCCTATGGCTACACCTTC
TRBV20-1,TRBJ2-7,few,-,CSAPRGGGGPLEQYF,TGCAGTGCTCCGCGAGGGGGCGGGGGACCTCTAGAGCAGTACTTC
TRBV7-9,TRBJ2-3,-,-,CASSPPTGRDTQYF,TGTGCCAGCAGCCCCCCCACGGGGAGAGATACGCAGTATTTT
TRBV6-1,TRBJ2-2,few,-,CASSFRVGTGELFF,TGTGCCAGCAGTTTCAGGGTGGGCACCGGGGAGCTGTTTTTT
TRBV24-1,TRBJ1-5,-,-,CATSDRTFQPQHF,TGTGCCACCAGTGACAGGACGTTTCAGCCCCAGCATTTT
TRBV12-3/TRBV12-4,TRBJ1-4,few,TRBD1,CASSHRDRDKKLFF,TGTGCCAGCAGTCACCGGGACAGGGATAAAAAACTGTTTTTT
TRBV29-1,TRBJ1-2,-,TRBD1,CSVEGTGLDGYTF,TGCAGCGTTGAGGGGACAGGGTTGGATGGCTACACCTTC
TRBV2,TRBJ1-6,-,-,CASSDQGWYNSPLHF,TGTGCCAGCAGTGATCAGGGGTGGTATAATTCACCCCTCCACTTT
TRBV20-1,TRBJ1-1,few,-,CSVPRDTKAFF,TGCAGTGTCCCACGGGACACTAAAGCTTTCTTT
TRBV5-4,TRBJ1-2,-,TRBD1,CASSLRDRDFHGYTF,TGTGCCAGCAGCCTCCGGGACAGGGATTTCCATGGCTACACCTTC
TRBV28,TRBJ2-7,-,-,CASSPIGGPSYEQYF,TGTGCCAGCAGTCCTATCGGGGGGCCTTCCTACGAGCAGTACTTC
TRBV28,TRBJ2-7,-,TRBD1,CASSLHAGGTGGTYEQYF,TGTGCCAGCAGTTTACATGCAGGGGGGACAGGGGGTACCTACGAGCAGTACTTC
TRBV20-1,TRBJ1-5,many,-,CSARGRDQPQHF,TGCAGTGCTAGAGGCAGGGATCAGCCCCAGCATTTT
TRBV7-6,TRBJ2-5,-,-,CASSLAASHETQYF,TGTGCCAGCAGCTTAGCTGCTAGTCACGAGACCCAGTACTTC
TRBV18,TRBJ2-2,-,TRBD1,CASSPATGGSNTGELFF,TGTGCCAGCTCACCAGCGACAGGGGGATCTAACACCGGGGAGCTGTTTTTT
TRBV5-1,TRBJ1-6,many,-,CASSLSGGRSPLHF,TGCGCCAGCAGCTTGAGCGGGGGGCGATCACCCCTCCACTTT
TRBV3-1,TRBJ2-7,-,TRBD1,CASSQARGRGNYEQYF,TGTGCCAGCAGCCAAGCTCGGGGCAGGGGGAACTACGAGCAGTACTTC
TRBV20-1,TRBJ1-6,few,-,CSARGPGNPPLHF,TGCAGTGCCCGAGGACCAGGGAATCCACCCCTCCACTTT
TRBV28,TRBJ1-6,many,-,CASSLGQGGIDYNSPLHF,TGTGCCAGCAGTTTAGGGCAAGGGGGAATCGACTATAATTCACCCCTCCACTTT
TRBV5-4,TRBJ2-1,-,-,CASSFFSRRGREQFF,TGTGCCAGCAGCTTTTTTTCAAGGCGGGGGCGTGAGCAGTTCTTC
TRBV29-1,TRBJ2-7,-,TRBD2,CSVETSGNSYEQYF,TGCAGCGTTGAAACTAGCGGGAACTCCTACGAGCAGTACTTC
TRBV3-1,TRBJ1-5,many,-,CASSRDENQPQHF,TGTGCCAGCAGCCGGGACGAAAATCAGCCCCAGCATTTT
TRBV6-2/TRBV6-3,TRBJ2-3,once,TRBD1,CASNNGQGATDAQYF,TGTGCCAGCAACAACGGACAGGGGGCAACAGATGCGCAGTATTTT
TRBV12-3/TRBV12-4,TRBJ2-1,many,-,CASRTSLSYNEQFF,TGTGCCAGTCGGACCTCATTGTCCTACAATGAGCAGTTCTTC
TRBV15,TRBJ2-7,few,TRBD2,CATSVTSGAYEQYF,TGTGCCACCAGCGTGACTAGCGGGGCCTACGAGCAGTACTTC
TRBV28,TRBJ1-6,many,-,CASSLWGQDSPLHF,TGTGCCAGCAGTTTATGGGGGCAGGATTCACCCCTCCACTTT
TRBV7-2,TRBJ2-7,-,-,CASSLFVDGSYEQYF,TGTGCCAGCAGCTTGTTCGTGGACGGCTCCTACGAGCAGTACTTC
TRBV11-2,TRBJ2-2,-,-,CASSFGGLTGELFF,TGTGCCAGCAGCTTCGGGGGCTTGACCGGGGAGCTGTTTTTT
TRBV7-9,TRBJ2-2,-,-,CASRDFRGRGTGELFF,TGTGCCAGCAGAGATTTCCGGGGCCGCGGCACCGGGGAGCTGTTTTTT
TRBV20-1,TRBJ1-1,many,-,CSASGLGGRTLNTEAFF,TGCAGTGCTAGCGGACTCGGAGGACGGACTCTGAACACTGAAGCTTTCTTT
TRBV28,TRBJ1-2,many,TRBD1,CASTAGGTNYGYTF,TGTGCCAGCACCGCAGGGGGGACTAACTATGGCTACACCTTC
TRBV11-1,TRBJ2-3,-,TRBD2,CASSPASGREIPDTQYF,TGTGCCAGCAGCCCCGCCTCGGGGAGGGAAATCCCAGATACGCAGTATTTT
TRBV4-1,TRBJ1-1,-,-,CASSQELRIMNTEAFF,TGCGCCAGCAGCCAAGAATTGAGAATCATGAACACTGAAGCTTTCTTT